Listed below are T cell receptor beta chains from one sample, sequenced in a study of siplizumab effects on memory and regulatory T cells. The data were produced by immunoSEQ multiplex PCR, yet TCRdb's version contains in-frame clones alone and is incomplete. The data contain roughly 120,000 clones, 80% to 95% of them seen just once; the ten biggest clones take up around 1.3%. Material for sequencing was CD4+ T cells sorted from blood. The receptor source for this set is a human donor in good health. Both conserved end residues are part of each CDR3. The D gene is left open where the match is weak. Clone size is given for some rows only: seen once, a few or many times, or a class if the clone is expanded.

size: NA; J: TRBJ2-7; V: TRBV7-2; D: NA; DNA: TGTGCCAGCAGCTTAGCGGGGGGCCAGGGGGTTTCCTACGAGCAGTACTTC; CDR3: CASSLAGGQGVSYEQYF
size: NA; J: TRBJ2-7; V: TRBV2; D: TRBD2; DNA: TGTGCCAGCAGGGAAAGTGGACTAGTCTCTCTCGAGCAGTACTTC; CDR3: CASRESGLVSLEQYF
size: NA; J: TRBJ2-3; V: TRBV5-1; D: NA; DNA: TGCGCCAGCAGCGGACGCACAGATACGCAGTATTTT; CDR3: CASSGRTDTQYF
size: NA; J: TRBJ1-5; V: TRBV4-1; D: NA; DNA: TGCGCCAGCAGCCAAGATACCGACAGTAGCAATCAGCCCCAGCATTTT; CDR3: CASSQDTDSSNQPQHF
size: NA; J: TRBJ2-1; V: TRBV7-6; D: TRBD2; DNA: TGTGCCAGCCCCGAGACTAGCATTTACAATGAGCAGTTCTTC; CDR3: CASPETSIYNEQFF
size: NA; J: TRBJ2-3; V: TRBV6-6; D: NA; DNA: TGTGCCACCAGGAAACCGACAGATACGCAGTATTTT; CDR3: CATRKPTDTQYF
size: NA; J: TRBJ2-1; V: TRBV15; D: TRBD2; DNA: TGTGCCACCAGCAAGACTAGCGGGTTCTACAATGAGCAGTTCTTC; CDR3: CATSKTSGFYNEQFF
size: NA; J: TRBJ2-1; V: TRBV6-5; D: NA; DNA: TGTGCCACTAGGACAATGAACAATGAGCAGTTCTTC; CDR3: CATRTMNNEQFF
size: NA; J: TRBJ2-3; V: TRBV2; D: NA; DNA: TGTGCCAGCAGTCTACCAGTCTCTAGCACAGATACGCAGTATTTT; CDR3: CASSLPVSSTDTQYF
size: NA; J: TRBJ1-2; V: TRBV6-6; D: NA; DNA: TGTGCCAGCAGTTACTCATGGGGGGCCAACTATGGCTACACCTTC; CDR3: CASSYSWGANYGYTF
size: NA; J: TRBJ1-5; V: TRBV19; D: NA; DNA: TGTGCCAGTAGAAGAGGGGGGAAGCCCCAGCATTTT; CDR3: CASRRGGKPQHF
size: NA; J: TRBJ2-1; V: TRBV7-2; D: NA; DNA: TGTGCCAGCAGTTCCCCCAGAAGAGGGGTACTTGGGGCCTACAATGAGCAGTTCTTC; CDR3: CASSSPRRGVLGAYNEQFF
size: NA; J: TRBJ2-3; V: TRBV4-1; D: TRBD1; DNA: TGCGCCAGCAGCCCACGACAGGGGTCAGATACGCAGTATTTT; CDR3: CASSPRQGSDTQYF
size: few; J: TRBJ1-2; V: TRBV6-1; D: NA; DNA: TGTGCCAGCACCTCGAATAGGGCGCGAGGCTACACCTTC; CDR3: CASTSNRARGYTF
size: NA; J: TRBJ2-1; V: TRBV20-1; D: NA; DNA: TGCAGTGCTAGACGATACAATGAGCAGTTCTTC; CDR3: CSARRYNEQFF
size: NA; J: TRBJ2-1; V: TRBV7-8; D: NA; DNA: TGTGCCAGCAGGGGCGGCTGGGGCTCCTACAATGAGCAGTTCTTC; CDR3: CASRGGWGSYNEQFF
size: NA; J: TRBJ1-2; V: TRBV19; D: NA; DNA: TGTGCCGCCAGTTCAGACGGACTATCCTATGGCTACACCTTC; CDR3: CAASSDGLSYGYTF
size: NA; J: TRBJ2-7; V: TRBV27; D: NA; DNA: TGTGCCAGCAGTTTAAGGGTTGGACACTTTTACGAGCAGTACTTC; CDR3: CASSLRVGHFYEQYF
size: NA; J: TRBJ1-2; V: TRBV5-4; D: TRBD1; DNA: TGTGCCAGCAGCCATGAGGACAGGGGCCTAGTATATGGCTACACCTTC; CDR3: CASSHEDRGLVYGYTF
size: NA; J: TRBJ2-3; V: TRBV5-1; D: NA; DNA: TGCGCCAGCAGCCGCGATCGCGCCGATACGCAGTATTTT; CDR3: CASSRDRADTQYF
size: NA; J: TRBJ2-7; V: TRBV5-5; D: NA; DNA: TGTGCCAGCAGCTTTCGGGCAGCGGAGGGGACCTACGAGCAGTACTTC; CDR3: CASSFRAAEGTYEQYF
size: few; J: TRBJ2-7; V: TRBV6-6; D: TRBD1; DNA: TGTGCCAGCGGGGACAGGGGGCTCGATCCTTCCTACGAGCAGTACTTC; CDR3: CASGDRGLDPSYEQYF
size: NA; J: TRBJ2-3; V: TRBV5-6; D: NA; DNA: TGTGCCAGCAGCTTGTTGGAAGGCAACACAGATACGCAGTATTTT; CDR3: CASSLLEGNTDTQYF
size: NA; J: TRBJ1-1; V: TRBV11-2; D: NA; DNA: TGTGCCAGCAGCTTAAGTGGGGGGGTGGACACTGAAGCTTTCTTT; CDR3: CASSLSGGVDTEAFF
size: NA; J: TRBJ2-5; V: TRBV6-5; D: NA; DNA: TGTGCCAGTACACGGGCCGGGGTAGAGACCCAGTACTTC; CDR3: CASTRAGVETQYF
size: NA; J: TRBJ1-6; V: TRBV6-5; D: NA; DNA: TGTGCCAGCAGTATCCCTTCACCCCTCCACTTT; CDR3: CASSIPSPLHF
size: NA; J: TRBJ2-1; V: TRBV5-5; D: TRBD1; DNA: TGTGCCAGCAGCCCCGGGACAGTGTACAATGAGCAGTTCTTC; CDR3: CASSPGTVYNEQFF
size: NA; J: TRBJ2-1; V: TRBV18; D: TRBD2; DNA: TGTGCCAGCTCACCCCTGGGTAGCGGGGGGGGCCCCTACAATGAGCAGTTCTTC; CDR3: CASSPLGSGGGPYNEQFF
size: NA; J: TRBJ2-5; V: TRBV5-1; D: TRBD2; DNA: TGCGCCAGCAGCTTGGAAAATAGCGGGAGGGCCGGAGAGACCCAGTACTTC; CDR3: CASSLENSGRAGETQYF
size: NA; J: TRBJ1-3; V: TRBV5-1; D: NA; DNA: TGCGCCAGCAGCCCCCGAGCAGATTTTGGAAACACCATATATTTT; CDR3: CASSPRADFGNTIYF
size: NA; J: TRBJ1-1; V: TRBV19; D: TRBD1; DNA: TGTGCCAGTAGCAAGGACAGGAAGTATGGTTCGGGAACTGAAGCTTTCTTT; CDR3: CASSKDRKYGSGTEAFF
size: NA; J: TRBJ2-5; V: TRBV11-2; D: TRBD1; DNA: TGTGCCAGCAGCCCACCCGGGACAGGGGGCTTAGAGACCCAGTACTTC; CDR3: CASSPPGTGGLETQYF
size: NA; J: TRBJ1-5; V: TRBV5-8; D: TRBD1; DNA: TGTGCCAGCAGCCCCGGGACAGGGTACAATCAGCCCCAGCATTTT; CDR3: CASSPGTGYNQPQHF
size: NA; J: TRBJ2-7; V: TRBV9; D: NA; DNA: TGTGCCAGCAGCGTAGCCCAGGGGGGTACCTACGAGCAGTACTTC; CDR3: CASSVAQGGTYEQYF
size: NA; J: TRBJ1-1; V: TRBV6-5; D: NA; DNA: TGTGCCAGCAGTTACGAGGGGGGTGGAAGCTCTGAAGCTTTCTTT; CDR3: CASSYEGGGSSEAFF
size: NA; J: TRBJ2-1; V: TRBV10-1; D: TRBD1; DNA: TGCGCCAGCAGTGCGGGACAGGGGGCCGGTGAGCAGTTCTTC; CDR3: CASSAGQGAGEQFF
size: NA; J: TRBJ1-3; V: TRBV10-3; D: TRBD1; DNA: TGTGCCATCAGTGATAGGGGACAGGCCACAACCTCTGGAAACACCATATATTTT; CDR3: CAISDRGQATTSGNTIYF
size: NA; J: TRBJ1-5; V: TRBV6-1; D: NA; DNA: TGTGCCAGCTGGGGGGGGCAGAACTTCATCCAGCCCCAGCATTTT; CDR3: CASWGGQNFIQPQHF
size: NA; J: TRBJ1-3; V: TRBV5-6; D: NA; DNA: TGTGCCAGCAGCTCCCTGGACAGCTCTGGAAACACCATATATTTT; CDR3: CASSSLDSSGNTIYF
size: NA; J: TRBJ2-3; V: TRBV11-3; D: TRBD2; DNA: TGTGCCAGCAGCTTGGGGCTAGCGGGAGACACAGATACGCAGTATTTT; CDR3: CASSLGLAGDTDTQYF
size: NA; J: TRBJ1-1; V: TRBV7-9; D: NA; DNA: TGTGCCAGCAGCGTTAACGGGCAGGGCCGGGCTTTCTTT; CDR3: CASSVNGQGRAFF
size: NA; J: TRBJ2-2; V: TRBV7-2; D: NA; DNA: TGTGCCAGCAGCTTAGCCTCTGGGACCGGGGAGCTGTTTTTT; CDR3: CASSLASGTGELFF
size: NA; J: TRBJ2-1; V: TRBV19; D: TRBD1; DNA: TGTGCCAGTAGTCCGTGGGACAGGTCCCATGTTTCGTCCTACAATGAGCAGTTCTTC; CDR3: CASSPWDRSHVSSYNEQFF
size: few; J: TRBJ2-1; V: TRBV11-3; D: TRBD2; DNA: TGTGCCAGCAGCTTAGGGACTAGCGGGGGAGGGAATGAGCAGTTCTTC; CDR3: CASSLGTSGGGNEQFF
size: NA; J: TRBJ2-5; V: TRBV2; D: NA; DNA: TGTGCCAGCAGTGGCCACAGGGACGGTGAGACCCAGTACTTC; CDR3: CASSGHRDGETQYF